These 30 T cell receptor beta chains came from one sample sequenced in a study of control samples from healthy donors and cancer patients. Produced via immunoSEQ multiplex PCR; TCRdb's table is partial and in-frame only. This sample carries under 70,000 clones, approximately 86% of them seen once, and the ten largest clones take over 11%. Material: PBMCs. The receptors originated from a man between 60 and 70 years old with head and neck cancer.

V usage is TRBV7-2 and J usage is TRBJ2-5, with TRBD1 identical over 7 bases. With V trimmed by 0 bases and J by 2 bases, 0 bases remained unmatched. Germline assignment: CDR1 SGHTA and CDR2 FQGNSA. There are 14 residues in the CDR3. The CDR3 sequence is CASSLARGQETQYF. The CDR3 nucleotides are TGTGCCAGCAGCTTAGCCAGGGGGCAAGAGACCCAGTACTTC. The full variable domain, rest sourced from reference TRBV7-2 and TRBJ2-5, is GAGVSQSPSNKVTEKGKDVELRCDPISGHTALYWYRQSLGQGLEFLIYFQGNSAPDKSGLPSDRFSAERTGGSVSTLTIQRTQQEDSAVYLCASSLARGQETQYFGPGTRLLVL.

The J gene is TRBJ2-1, the V gene TRBV4-3; perhaps TRBD1 as D (6 bases). This CDR3 is built from 15 residues. The V gene's germline CDR1 is LGHNA and CDR2 YSLEER. Trimming pared 0 bases from V and 2 bases from J, leaving 8 bases between. In DNA form, the CDR3 reads TGCGCCAGCAGCCAAGAGGGGGCGGCCTACAATGAGCAGTTCTTC. This encodes CASSQEGAAYNEQFF.

The chain uses TRBV6-1 and TRBJ2-2, with D maybe TRBD2 (5 bases). V dropped 1 base and J dropped 6 bases, with 12 bases sitting between them. Germline V CDR1 and CDR2: MNHNS, SASEGT. The length of the CDR3 is 15 residues. The CDR3 protein is CASSEGGVSSGELFF. CDR3 sequence (DNA): TGTGCCAGCAGTGAAGGGGGAGTAAGTTCCGGGGAGCTGTTTTTT.

CDR3 loop: CASSFGSGGLLSGANVLTF. For the CDR3, the DNA is TGTGCCAGCAGCTTTGGAAGCGGGGGGTTGCTCTCTGGGGCCAACGTCCTGACTTTC. The chain couples TRBV11-2 to TRBJ2-6; 9 bases align to TRBD2. With 3 bases clipped from V and 0 bases from J, the junction kept 9 bases outside the gene matches. The CDR3 contains 19 residues. Germline values: CDR1 SGHAT, CDR2 FQNNGV.

The gene calls are TRBV30 and TRBJ2-7; 8 bases are a match to TRBD2. The CDR3 has 14 residues. The germline V gene encodes CDR1 GTSNPN and CDR2 SVGIG (reference sequence). The V and J ends lost 2 bases and 4 bases, in that order; junction bases with no gene match: 7. In nucleotides, the CDR3 is TGTGCCTGGAGTAAAAGCGGGGGAGGGTACGAGCAGTACTTC. Translating gives CAWSKSGGGYEQYF. Full variable domain (remainder filled in from reference TRBV30 and TRBJ2-7): SQTIHQWPATLVQPVGSPLSLECTVEGTSNPNLYWYRQAAGRGLQLLFYSVGIGQISSEVPQNLSASRPQDRQFILSSKKLLLSDSGFYLCAWSKSGGGYEQYFGPGTRLTVT.

The chain is built from TRBV9 and TRBJ2-5; 7 bases align to TRBD1. Unmatched junction bases numbered 7, after V lost 0 bases and J lost 5 bases. The CDR3 consists of 15 residues. CDR1 is SGDLS, CDR2 YYNGEE, per germline. The CDR3 coding sequence is TGTGCCAGCAGCGTAGCGACAGGGTATTTGGAGACCCAGTACTTC. Its protein is CASSVATGYLETQYF. The full variable domain, completed using reference TRBV9 and TRBJ2-5, is DSGVTQTPKHLITATGQRVTLRCSPRSGDLSVYWYQQSLDQGLQFLIQYYNGEERAKGNILERFSAQQFPDLHSELNLSSLELGDSALYFCASSVATGYLETQYFGPGTRLLVL.

The genes are TRBV11-3 and TRBJ2-1, with no clear D. CDR1 is SGHNT and CDR2 is YENEEA in the germline V gene. The CDR3 is 14 residues long. Trimming shortened V by 2 bases and J by 5 bases, and 10 bases separated the two germline ends. The CDR3 loop is CASSLSRRDNEQFF. The CDR3 nucleotides read TGTGCCAGCAGCTTAAGCCGGAGAGACAATGAGCAGTTCTTC.

The chain recombines TRBV7-8 with TRBJ2-1; 15 nucleotides agree with TRBD2. This CDR3 spans 16 amino acids. CDR1 and CDR2 (germline): SGHVS, FQNEAQ. Losses at the gene ends were 0 bases for V and 8 bases for J; bases not matched to a gene: 2. The CDR3 DNA is TGTGCCAGCAGCTTAGCGTGGACTAGCGGGGGGGATGAGCAGTTCTTC. Translated, it gives CASSLAWTSGGDEQFF.

This rearrangement joins TRBV5-1 to TRBJ1-5; 10 bases fit TRBD1. The CDR3 runs to 15 residues. Trimming took 5 bases from V and 1 from J; bases not matched to a gene: 3. Germline V lookup: CDR1 SGHRS, CDR2 YFSETQ. The CDR3 coding sequence is TGCGCCAGCAGACTGGACAGGGGGAGCAATCAGCCCCAGCATTTT. Amino acid sequence: CASRLDRGSNQPQHF.

The J gene is TRBJ1-6, the V gene TRBV6-4; tentatively, D is TRBD1 (5 bases). Trimming removed 4 bases from V and 5 bases from J, with 9 bases in between. The CDR3 consists of 14 residues. Germline CDR1 is MRHNA and CDR2 is SNTAGT. The CDR3 DNA sequence: TGTGCCAGCAGTGTACGGGGGGATAATTCACCCCTCCACTTT. Translated, it gives CASSVRGDNSPLHF.

This clone appeared a single time. The chain links TRBV6-1 to TRBJ1-5; maybe TRBD1 (5 bases). CDR1 is MNHNS and CDR2 is SASEGT in the germline V gene. The CDR3 loop spans 15 amino acids. Trimming shortened V by 5 bases and J by 0 bases, and 11 bases separated the two germline ends. CDR3 in amino acids: CASSKGTDSNQPQHF. DNA of the CDR3: TGTGCCAGCAGTAAAGGGACGGATAGCAATCAGCCCCAGCATTTT.

This chain uses TRBV7-2 with TRBJ1-2; 9 bases match TRBD1. The CDR3 runs 15 residues. Germline V CDR1 and CDR2: SGHTA, FQGNSA. V dropped 2 bases and J dropped 4; count of bases not matched to a gene: 5. CDR3 sequence: CASSLLTGGIYGYTF. The DNA of the CDR3 is TGTGCCAGCAGCTTACTGACAGGGGGGATCTATGGCTACACCTTC.

The sample holds one count of this clone. The junction shows a germline mismatch at one end, possibly a read error. This chain uses TRBV30 with TRBJ2-7; D possibly corresponds to TRBD2 (5 bases). Germline assignment: CDR1 GTSNPN and CDR2 SVGIG (reference sequence). The CDR3 spans 13 residues. The CDR3 sequence: CAWNPSGTYGQYF. The CDR3 DNA reads as TGTGCCTGGAACCCCAGCGGAACGTACGGGCAGTACTTC.

The rearrangement joins TRBV25-1 to TRBJ2-5; a possible D gene is TRBD2 (6 bases). V dropped 4 bases and J dropped 5 bases, with 17 bases sitting between them. This CDR3 has 15 residues. Germline V lookup: CDR1 MGHDK, CDR2 SYGVNS. DNA for the CDR3: TGTGCCAGCAGTGCACCGGGAGCCTCTGGGGAGACCCAGTACTTC. It codes for CASSAPGASGETQYF.

The chain couples TRBV5-4 to TRBJ1-1; TRBD1 matches at 8 bases. CDR1 is SGHNT and CDR2 is YYREEE in the germline V gene (reference sequence). CDR3 length equals 14 residues. With V trimmed by 2 bases and J by 2 bases, 2 bases remained unmatched. In DNA, the CDR3 is TGTGCCAGCAGCTTCACAGGGGGAAACACTGAAGCTTTCTTT. It codes for CASSFTGGNTEAFF.

V usage is TRBV7-2 and J usage is TRBJ2-2, with 8 bases fitting TRBD1. Germline CDR1 reads SGHTA; CDR2 reads FQGNSA. The CDR3 loop spans 15 amino acids. The J segment lost 7 bases and the V segment lost 0 bases, leaving 4 bases of the junction unmatched. The CDR3 DNA reads TGTGCCAGCAGCTTAGCGCAGGGGGCGATCGGGGAGCTGTTTTTT. Translated, it gives CASSLAQGAIGELFF.

This rearrangement joins TRBV24-1 to TRBJ2-1, with 8 nucleotides matching TRBD2. This CDR3 is 13 amino acids long. CDR1 is KGHDR and CDR2 is SFDVKD in the germline V gene. V shed 7 bases and J 6 bases; nucleotides not matched to a gene: 4. This chain's CDR3 is CATRAGTSNEQFF. CDR3 coding DNA: TGTGCCACCAGGGCCGGGACTAGCAATGAGCAGTTCTTC.

The chain joins TRBV25-1 to TRBJ2-7; D is possibly TRBD1 (6 bases). Looked up from germline, CDR1 is MGHDK and CDR2 is SYGVNS. The CDR3 runs to 13 residues. Trimming left V 6 bases short and J 6 bases short, with 15 bases between. In DNA form, the CDR3 reads TGTGCCAGCAGGAAGCAGGGGCTGGGCGAGCAGTACTTC. It yields the protein CASRKQGLGEQYF.

V is TRBV6-5 and J is TRBJ1-4; 8 positions match TRBD1. Per germline, CDR1 MNHEY and CDR2 SVGAGI. The CDR3 has 15 residues. The ends lost 6 bases at V and 6 bases at J; junction bases unmatched: 9. The CDR3 reads CASRALRGRDEKLFF. DNA for the CDR3: TGTGCCAGCAGGGCCCTCAGGGGGCGCGATGAAAAACTGTTTTTT.

This chain links TRBV7-8 with TRBJ1-1; 11 nucleotides match TRBD1. CDR3 length: 16 amino acids. J gave up 2 bases and V 5 bases, and 7 bases lay outside the gene matches. Germline values: CDR1 SGHVS, CDR2 FQNEAQ. The CDR3 DNA is TGTGCCAGCAGCGCCCGGGACAGGGGGTCTAACACTGAAGCTTTCTTT. Protein sequence: CASSARDRGSNTEAFF.

The chain combines TRBV23-1 with TRBJ2-2; D is undetermined. TRBV23-1 is noted as an ORF with a role that remains uncertain. The ends were cut back, 0 bases at V and 6 bases at J, with 26 bases in the middle. This CDR3 is 20 amino acids long. CDR3 sequence reads: CASSQSMAPLALVSPGELFF. CDR3 sequence (DNA): TGCGCCAGCAGTCAATCGATGGCGCCCCTTGCCCTAGTTAGCCCCGGGGAGCTGTTTTTT.

The genes are TRBV14 and TRBJ2-7; the D call may be TRBD1 or TRBD2 (6 bases each). Germline CDR1 reads SGHDN; CDR2 reads FVKESK. This CDR3 contains 15 residues. V gave up 5 bases and J gave up 6 bases, with 20 bases separating them. The CDR3 DNA reads TGTGCCAGCAGCGCAAGATCGCGGGACACCTCCGAGCAGTACTTC. This encodes CASSARSRDTSEQYF.

The J gene is TRBJ1-1, the V gene TRBV6-5; D not resolved. This CDR3 spans 14 amino acids. The germline V gene encodes CDR1 MNHEY and CDR2 SVGAGI. Deletions cut 7 bases from V and 4 bases from J, with 16 bases between. The DNA of the CDR3 is TGTGCCAGCAAAAGGATAACTTTGGGCACTGAAGCTTTCTTT. Its translation: CASKRITLGTEAFF.

V is TRBV4-2 and J is TRBJ1-2; D gene uncertain. CDR3 length equals 13 residues. Germline-derived CDR1 and CDR2 are LGHNA and YNFKEQ. The V and J ends lost 0 bases and 4 bases respectively, with 6 bases between them. CDR3 in amino acids: CASSQERLYGYTF. CDR3 nucleotide sequence: TGTGCCAGCAGCCAAGAACGGCTCTATGGCTACACCTTC.

The V gene is TRBV5-1, the J gene TRBJ2-1; 12 nucleotides line up with TRBD2. Germline V gene lookup returns CDR1 SGHRS and CDR2 YFSETQ. The V segment lost 4 bases and the J segment 8 bases; nucleotides outside the gene matches: 16. CDR3 size: 18 residues. Here the CDR3 reads CASSLGASGRANGDEQFF. CDR3 in DNA: TGCGCCAGCAGCCTGGGGGCTAGCGGGAGGGCGAATGGGGATGAGCAGTTCTTC.

This chain joins TRBV10-3 and TRBJ1-5; D is ambiguous. The CDR3 runs to 13 residues. The germline V and J ends were trimmed by 3 bases and 1 base, with 4 bases remaining between them. In germline, CDR1 is ENHRY, CDR2 SYGVKD. The CDR3 loop reads CAISDASNQPQHF. DNA for the CDR3: TGTGCCATCAGTGATGCGAGCAATCAGCCCCAGCATTTT.

The rearrangement joins TRBV24-1 to TRBJ2-5; the D is unclear. The V end lost 5 bases, the J end lost 2 bases, and 8 bases lay between the germline ends. The CDR3 totals 13 residues. The germline CDR1 and CDR2 sequences are KGHDR and SFDVKD. The CDR3, as DNA: TGTGCCACCAGTGTTGGCACACAAGAGACCCAGTACTTC. Translating gives CATSVGTQETQYF.

V gene TRBV5-4 combines with J gene TRBJ1-2, with D possibly TRBD1 on 6 matching bases. Germline V gene sequence: CDR1 SGHNT, CDR2 YYREEE (reference sequence). The CDR3 is 14 residues long. Trimming removed 6 bases at V and 3 bases at J, with 15 bases between. The CDR3 DNA is TGTGCCAGCAAGATACAGGGAGGATACTATGGCTACACCTTC. Amino acids: CASKIQGGYYGYTF.

The chain is built from TRBV9 and TRBJ1-2, with D unclear. The CDR3 extends over 16 amino acids. Trimming took off 0 bases at V and 1 base at J, with 13 bases between the two ends. Per the germline V gene, CDR1 is SGDLS and CDR2 is YYNGEE. The CDR3 bases are TGTGCCAGCAGCGTAGGAATGGGAGGAGTTAACTATGGCTACACCTTC. This codes for CASSVGMGGVNYGYTF.

This chain joins TRBV9 and TRBJ2-5; D perhaps matches TRBD2 (5 bases). CDR1 is SGDLS, CDR2 YYNGEE, per germline. V was trimmed by 2 bases and J by 4 bases, leaving 9 bases between them. This CDR3 contains 13 residues. The CDR3 reads CASSVRARETQYF. The DNA of the CDR3 is TGTGCCAGCAGCGTGCGGGCCAGAGAGACCCAGTACTTC.